One sample yielded the 20 T cell receptor beta chains listed below, sequenced in a study of cytomegalovirus exposure and HLA in healthy donors. Researchers ran the PCR with 60 Vbeta and 13 Jbeta primers. TCRdb's table, derived via immunoSEQ multiplex PCR, lists solely in-frame clones and lacks some. The sample shows 130,000 to 150,000 clones, around 80% of them seen only once. The source material was PBMCs. The source of these receptors is a man aged 40-49 years in good health and CMV-seropositive.

The chain couples TRBV4-2 to TRBJ2-7; D might be TRBD2 (5 bases). Germline CDR1 reads LGHNA; CDR2 reads YNFKEQ. The CDR3 has 15 residues. V gave up 3 bases and J gave up 2 bases, with 14 bases separating them. CDR3 in amino acids: CASSHVQSGTYEQYF. Written as DNA, the CDR3 is TGTGCCAGCAGCCATGTCCAGTCCGGGACCTACGAGCAGTACTTC.

The J gene is TRBJ2-5, the V gene TRBV29-1, with 10 positions matching TRBD2. CDR3 length: 19 amino acids. Losses at the gene ends were 6 bases for V and 1 base for J; bases not matched to a gene: 20. CDR1 SQVTM and CDR2 ANQGSEA come from the germline V gene. The CDR3 nucleotides are TGCAGCGTCCGTGGGGACCTAGCGGGGGTCCAGACATTCCAAGAGACCCAGTACTTC. Translation gives CSVRGDLAGVQTFQETQYF.

This chain uses TRBV28 with TRBJ2-5, with TRBD2 matching 10 bases. The CDR3 loop spans 16 amino acids. The germline V gene has CDR1 MDHEN and CDR2 SYDVKM. V dropped 4 bases and J dropped 2; count of bases not matched to a gene: 7. For the CDR3, the DNA is TGTGCCAGCAGTTCAATACTAGCGGGGTTGCAAGAGACCCAGTACTTC. Its protein product is CASSSILAGLQETQYF.

V is TRBV10-2 and J is TRBJ1-1, with TRBD1 matching 9 bases. The V and J ends lost 11 bases and 3 bases, in that order; junction bases with no gene match: 4. The germline gives CDR1 WSHSY, CDR2 SAAADI. The CDR3 length is 12 residues. The CDR3 region has the DNA TGCGCCGGAAGGACAGGGGACACTGAAGCTTTCTTT. It translates to CAGRTGDTEAFF.

The DNA for the CDR3 is TGCAGCGGTAGACAGGGGGCGAGGACTGAAGCTTTCTTT. Its translation: CSGRQGARTEAFF. The chain is built from TRBV29-1 and TRBJ1-1; TRBD1 matches 10 bases. Trimming removed 7 bases from V and 5 bases from J; junction bases left unmatched: 7. This CDR3 comprises 13 residues. Germline V gene data show CDR1 as SQVTM and CDR2 as ANQGSEA.

V usage is TRBV4-1 and J usage is TRBJ2-3, with 13 nucleotides matching TRBD2. Germline V gives CDR1 MGHRA, CDR2 YSYEKL. Trimming at V came to 4 bases and at J to 2 bases, leaving 3 bases not matched to a gene. This CDR3 has 16 amino acids. CDR3 bases: TGCGCCAGCAGCCCCGGACTAGCGGGAGCCACAGATACGCAGTATTTT. Protein sequence: CASSPGLAGATDTQYF.

The V and J genes are TRBV28 and TRBJ2-7; possibly TRBD2 for D (6 bases). The germline gives CDR1 MDHEN, CDR2 SYDVKM. V lost 11 bases to trimming and J lost 4 bases, with 18 bases between them. The CDR3 length is 13 residues. The CDR3 DNA is TGTGCCTCCCTAAGGGGCGGGGCATACGAGCAGTACTTC. Protein: CASLRGGAYEQYF.

This clone was found a few times. Other DNA sequences in the sample encode the same CDR3. The chain uses TRBV7-9 and TRBJ1-1, with unresolved D. Germline CDR1 and CDR2: SEHNR and FQNEAQ (reference sequence). Trimming shortened V by 5 bases and J by 4 bases, and 11 bases separated the two germline ends. The length of the CDR3 is 13 residues. The CDR3 sequence is CASSPYTGTEAFF. The CDR3, as DNA: TGTGCCAGCAGCCCATACACGGGCACTGAAGCTTTCTTT. The variable domain in full, completed from reference TRBV7-9 and TRBJ1-1, reads DTGVSQNPRHKITKRGQNVTFRCDPISEHNRLYWYRQTLGQGPEFLTYFQNEAQLEKSRLLSDRFSAERPKGSFSTLEIQRTEQGDSAMYLCASSPYTGTEAFFGQGTRLTVV.

The chain links TRBV6-5 to TRBJ1-1, with D possibly matching TRBD1 (6 bases). CDR3 size: 15 residues. V lost 6 bases to trimming and J lost 1 base, with 15 bases between them. Germline CDR1 reads MNHEY; CDR2 reads SVGAGI. The CDR3 coding sequence is TGTGCCAGCAGAGACGGGACATATAGGAACACTGAAGCTTTCTTT. Encoded protein: CASRDGTYRNTEAFF.

The V call is TRBV10-1, the J call TRBJ1-1; D might be TRBD1 (5 bases). This CDR3 spans 13 amino acids. Between the trimmed V and J ends, which lost 7 bases and 8 bases, there was a span of 17 bases. CDR1 WNHNN and CDR2 SYGVQD come from the germline V gene (reference sequence). CDR3: CASTPGGRKEAFF. DNA of the CDR3: TGCGCCAGCACCCCGGGGGGTCGGAAGGAAGCTTTCTTT.

This clone occurred a few times. CDR3 in amino acids: CASSSTAHYGYTF. The CDR3, as DNA: TGTGCCAGCAGTTCGACAGCCCACTATGGCTACACCTTC. J is TRBJ1-2 and V is TRBV27, with D maybe TRBD1 (5 bases). Trimming removed 4 bases from V and 3 bases from J, with 9 bases in between. The CDR3 runs to 13 residues. Per germline, CDR1 MNHEY and CDR2 SMNVEV (reference sequence).

V usage is TRBV19 and J usage is TRBJ2-7, with 11 bases matching TRBD2. Germline V gene data show CDR1 as LNHDA and CDR2 as SQIVND (reference sequence). Trimming at V came to 6 bases and at J to 2 bases, leaving 3 bases not matched to a gene. The CDR3 spans 14 residues. CDR3 DNA sequence: TGTGCCAGTAGCGGACTAGCGGGCCCCTACGAGCAGTACTTC. Translation gives CASSGLAGPYEQYF.

J is TRBJ1-2 and V is TRBV4-2; perhaps TRBD1 as D (5 bases). Between the trimmed V and J ends, which lost 4 bases and 5 bases, there was a span of 17 bases. The CDR3 totals 15 residues. The germline V gene encodes CDR1 LGHNA and CDR2 YNFKEQ. CDR3 in DNA: TGTGCCAGCAGCCCGCAGTTGGGGGGAGGGTATGGCTACACCTTC. It encodes CASSPQLGGGYGYTF.

The chain is built from TRBV19 and TRBJ2-3; possible D gene TRBD2, 6 bases. The germline V gene encodes CDR1 LNHDA and CDR2 SQIVND (reference sequence). Trimming took 8 bases from V and 6 from J, leaving 18 bases between them. CDR3 length: 14 residues. The CDR3 coding sequence is TGTGCCAGTGGGACTTACGACTCCCTCGATACGCAGTATTTT. This codes for CASGTYDSLDTQYF.

This clone was counted only a few times. The chain couples TRBV15 to TRBJ2-7, with TRBD2 matching over 8 bases. This CDR3 is built from 15 residues. Germline CDR1 reads LNHNV; CDR2 reads YYDKDF (reference sequence). The junction had 5 bases not matched to a gene; V was cut back by 3 bases and J by 1 base. The CDR3 region has the DNA TGTGCCACCAGCAGGGGTAGCGGGATTTCCTACGAGCAGTACTTC. Translation gives CATSRGSGISYEQYF.

The V gene is TRBV5-4, the J gene TRBJ2-7; TRBD2 matches 10 bases. CDR1 is SGHNT, CDR2 YYREEE, per germline (reference sequence). The CDR3 is 15 residues long. The V and J ends lost 5 bases and 6 bases, in that order; junction bases with no gene match: 11. This chain's CDR3 is CASSFRSGGAGEQYF. CDR3 DNA: TGTGCCAGCAGTTTCCGGAGCGGGGGGGCAGGCGAGCAGTACTTC.

This clone was seen only a few times. V usage is TRBV7-8 and J usage is TRBJ2-7, with TRBD1 matching 8 bases. The germline V gene has CDR1 SGHVS and CDR2 FQNEAQ. Germline trimming cut 4 bases from V and 2 bases from J; bases unmatched to any gene: 7. CDR3 length equals 15 residues. The chain's CDR3 is CASSSSDRATYEQYF. The CDR3 DNA sequence: TGTGCCAGCAGCTCCTCGGACAGGGCTACCTACGAGCAGTACTTC. The whole variable domain, remainder taken from reference TRBV7-8 and TRBJ2-7, is GAGVSQSPRYKVAKRGQDVALRCDPISGHVSLFWYQQALGQGPEFLTYFQNEAQLDKSGLPSDRFFAERPEGSVSTLKIQRTQQEDSAVYLCASSSSDRATYEQYFGPGTRLTVT.

The V gene is TRBV11-3, the J gene TRBJ2-7, with 9 bases identical to TRBD1. The CDR3 covers 15 residues. Germline lookup yields CDR1 SGHNT and CDR2 YENEEA. J was trimmed by 3 bases and V by 1 base; bases with no gene match: 4. CDR3 residues: CASSLVGGQGYEQYF. Written as DNA, the CDR3 is TGTGCCAGCAGCTTAGTGGGGGGACAGGGCTACGAGCAGTACTTC. Complete variable domain (other parts from reference TRBV11-3 and TRBJ2-7): EAGVVQSPRYKIIEKKQPVAFWCNPISGHNTLYWYLQNLGQGPELLIRYENEEAVDDSQLPKDRFSAERLKGVDSTLKIQPAELGDSAVYLCASSLVGGQGYEQYFGPGTRLTVT.

The chain links TRBV7-9 to TRBJ2-2; TRBD2 aligns across 9 bases. CDR1 and CDR2 from the germline V gene are SEHNR and FQNEAQ (reference sequence). CDR3 size: 16 residues. The trim removed 6 bases at V and 0 bases at J, leaving 5 bases unmatched. The CDR3 sequence: CASSPTSGANTGELFF. The DNA for the CDR3 is TGTGCCAGCAGTCCGACTAGCGGAGCGAACACCGGGGAGCTGTTTTTT.

This clone was recorded once. The rearrangement uses TRBV4-1 and TRBJ2-2; 12 bases are shared with TRBD2. V gave up 5 bases and J gave up 0 bases; unmatched junction bases: 10. The CDR3 length is 19 residues. Germline CDR1 is MGHRA and CDR2 is YSYEKL. CDR3 amino acids: CASSSRASGGASNTGELFF. CDR3 bases: TGCGCCAGCAGCTCAAGGGCTAGCGGGGGGGCGTCGAACACCGGGGAGCTGTTTTTT.